Below are 24 T cell receptor beta chains sequenced from a single sample in a study of CD8 T cells in ankylosing spondylitis. TCRdb re-derived calls from the 5' RACE reads in MiXCR, one entry per CDR3 protein. This sample carries roughly 280,000 distinct CDR3 sequences, 15% to 20% of them seen once, and the ten largest clones take less than 9.5%. The sequencing sample was made of blood, either unsorted or a sorted T cell fraction (not recorded which). Source of these receptors: a male donor with ankylosing spondylitis or in good health (not recorded which).

This clonotype was seen only a few times. The rearrangement joins TRBV20-1 to TRBJ2-5; 7 bases agree with TRBD2. The germline gives CDR1 DFQATT, CDR2 SNEGSKA (reference sequence). V lost 6 bases to trimming and J lost 3 bases; unmatched junction nucleotides: 4. The CDR3 has 12 residues. The CDR3 loop reads CSADLAEETQYF. CDR3 DNA sequence: TGCAGTGCGGATCTAGCGGAAGAGACCCAGTACTTC.

This chain connects TRBV11-2 to TRBJ2-1, with 14 positions matching TRBD2. The CDR3 has 17 residues. V was clipped by 5 bases and J by 7 bases; unmatched bases: 10. Germline CDR1 is SGHAT and CDR2 is FQNNGV. CDR3 DNA: TGTGCCAGCAGCACATTCCTGGGACTAGCGGGAGTAAATGAGCAGTTCTTC. Its protein product is CASSTFLGLAGVNEQFF.

This clonotype appeared many times. The rearrangement joins TRBV5-1 to TRBJ2-5; no reliable D call. CDR3 size: 12 residues. V was pared by 0 bases and J by 4 bases, with 4 bases between. Germline V gene data show CDR1 as SGHRS and CDR2 as YFSETQ. The CDR3 DNA sequence: TGCGCCAGCAGCTTGGGGCGAGAGACCCAGTACTTC. It specifies CASSLGRETQYF. The full variable domain, completed using reference TRBV5-1 and TRBJ2-5, is KAGVTQTPRYLIKTRGQQVTLSCSPISGHRSVSWYQQTPGQGLQFLFEYFSETQRNKGNFPGRFSGRQFSNSRSEMNVSTLELGDSALYLCASSLGRETQYFGPGTRLLVL.

The chain has TRBV27 and TRBJ1-2, with 7 bases matching TRBD1. With 4 bases clipped from V and 3 bases from J, the junction kept 8 bases outside the gene matches. Looked up from germline, CDR1 is MNHEY and CDR2 is SMNVEV (reference sequence). The CDR3 totals 15 residues. Here the CDR3 DNA reads TGTGCCAGCAGTTCGGCGACAGGGTATGACTATGGCTACACCTTC. Its translation is CASSSATGYDYGYTF.

This clonotype was observed a few times. The chain couples TRBV15 to TRBJ2-4; D call uncertain. The germline V gene encodes CDR1 LNHNV and CDR2 YYDKDF (reference sequence). This CDR3 spans 14 amino acids. Between the trimmed V and J ends, which lost 0 bases and 1 base, there was a span of 4 bases. This CDR3 is CATSRDRAKNIQYF. As DNA, the CDR3 is TGTGCCACCAGCAGAGACAGGGCCAAAAACATTCAGTACTTC.

Only a few counts were recorded for this clonotype. This sequence joins TRBV12-3 or TRBV12-4 and TRBJ1-3; no reliable D call. CDR3 size: 16 residues. With 6 bases removed from V and 2 bases from J, the gap between germline ends came to 17 bases. The DNA of the CDR3 is TGTGCCAGCAGCCGCGCACCTGGGATCACTGGAAACACCATATATTTT. This translates into CASSRAPGITGNTIYF.

This rearrangement joins TRBV28 to TRBJ1-1; D unresolved. V was shortened by 7 bases and J by 1 base, with 16 bases between the two germline ends. The CDR3 contains 15 residues. The germline gives CDR1 MDHEN, CDR2 SYDVKM. In nucleotides, the CDR3 is TGTGCCAGCACCCAAGGCGGGCTTCGGAACACTGAAGCTTTCTTT. Its translation: CASTQGGLRNTEAFF.

A few counts support this clonotype. The V gene is TRBV24-1, the J gene TRBJ2-1; tentatively, D is TRBD2 (6 bases). This CDR3 is 17 amino acids long. V was clipped by 3 bases and J by 0 bases, with 14 bases between them. Germline CDR1 and CDR2: KGHDR and SFDVKD. The CDR3 region is CATSDLPTGSSYNEQFF. CDR3 DNA sequence: TGTGCCACCAGTGATCTCCCTACCGGGAGCTCCTACAATGAGCAGTTCTTC.

The chain couples TRBV7-6 to TRBJ2-3; TRBD1 is a possible D gene (5 bases). Trimming shortened V by 0 bases and J by 2 bases, and 12 bases separated the two germline ends. CDR3 size: 16 residues. The V gene's germline CDR1 is SGHVS and CDR2 FNYEAQ. The CDR3 spells CASSLARTSFTDTQYF. For the CDR3, the DNA is TGTGCCAGCAGCTTAGCCCGGACATCTTTCACAGATACGCAGTATTTT.

This clonotype was detected only a few times. The rearrangement uses TRBV20-1 and TRBJ2-6; D remains unclear. Germline CDR1 DFQATT, CDR2 SNEGSKA (reference sequence). The V gene lost 0 bases and the J gene lost 0 bases, with 12 bases spanning the gap. The CDR3 sequence is 17 residues long. CDR3 in DNA: TGCAGTGCTAGAGAGGTGATGACAATCTCTGGGGCCAACGTCCTGACTTTC. The encoded protein is CSAREVMTISGANVLTF.

The V gene is TRBV28, the J gene TRBJ2-4; the D is unclear. Looked up from germline, CDR1 is MDHEN and CDR2 is SYDVKM. The CDR3 is made up of 14 amino acids. Trimming removed 3 bases at V and 7 bases at J, with 13 bases between. The CDR3 sequence: CASSFLGQLNIQYF. CDR3 bases: TGTGCCAGCAGTTTTTTGGGTCAGTTGAACATTCAGTACTTC.

This clonotype came up many times. The chain joins TRBV12-3 or TRBV12-4 to TRBJ1-1; D is unresolved. There are 13 residues in the CDR3. V gave up 3 bases and J gave up 1 base, with 6 bases separating them. CDR3 sequence reads: CASSFQKNTEAFF. The DNA of the CDR3 is TGTGCCAGCAGTTTTCAAAAGAACACTGAAGCTTTCTTT.

This clonotype was seen a handful of times. The chain recombines TRBV20-1 with TRBJ2-2; 7 bases fit TRBD1. With 6 bases clipped from V and 2 bases from J, the junction kept 9 bases outside the gene matches. This CDR3 contains 15 residues. CDR1 and CDR2 from the germline V gene are DFQATT and SNEGSKA (reference sequence). CDR3 protein: CSARVGTANTGELFF. CDR3 in DNA: TGCAGTGCCCGGGTCGGGACAGCCAACACCGGGGAGCTGTTTTTT.

This clonotype was observed many times. The chain employs TRBV6-5 and TRBJ2-5; 8 nucleotides agree with TRBD2. V dropped 0 bases and J dropped 7; count of bases not matched to a gene: 7. Germline CDR1 is MNHEY and CDR2 is SVGAGI. The CDR3 totals 15 residues. The CDR3 reads CASSYSRGVLGTQYF. The CDR3, as DNA: TGTGCCAGCAGTTACTCGCGGGGGGTCCTGGGGACCCAGTACTTC.

Of note for this clonotype: One end of the junction fails to match germline, which may point to a read error. The chain is built from TRBV12-3 or TRBV12-4 and TRBJ2-2; 7 bases agree with TRBD1. This CDR3 is 15 amino acids long. The CDR3 nucleotides read TGTGTCAGCAGTTCGTCGACAGGGTTTACCGGGGAGCTGTTTTTT. It yields the protein CVSSSSTGFTGELFF.

This clonotype was found a few times. V gene TRBV6-5 combines with J gene TRBJ1-6, with 7 bases aligning to TRBD1. The CDR3 runs 15 residues. V gave up 6 bases and J gave up 10 bases; unmatched junction bases: 12. From germline, CDR1 is MNHEY and CDR2 SVGAGI. The CDR3: CASSYRQGGQSPLHF. Written as DNA, the CDR3 is TGTGCCAGCAGCTATAGACAGGGTGGGCAATCACCCCTCCACTTT.

The rearrangement uses TRBV28 and TRBJ2-3; 10 positions match TRBD2. Trimming cost V 6 bases and J 4 bases; bases outside gene matches: 16. CDR3 length: 18 amino acids. CDR1 and CDR2 from the germline V gene are MDHEN and SYDVKM. CDR3 protein: CASSPQSFRTSGPDTQYF. CDR3 bases: TGTGCCAGCAGCCCACAGTCTTTCCGGACTAGCGGTCCAGATACGCAGTATTTT.

In its sample, this clonotype was seen a few times. The V call is TRBV3-1, the J call TRBJ2-1; D not resolved. Germline V gene data show CDR1 as LGHDT and CDR2 as YNNKEL (reference sequence). The CDR3 length is 12 residues. Trimming left V 4 bases short and J 8 bases short, with 9 bases between. The CDR3 coding sequence is TGTGCCAGCAGCCCGTTTGGCGATGAGCAGTTCTTC. This sequence encodes CASSPFGDEQFF.

This clonotype was seen a handful of times. This rearrangement joins TRBV5-1 to TRBJ2-1, with D unresolved. Germline CDR1 is SGHRS and CDR2 is YFSETQ. The germline V and J ends were trimmed by 7 bases and 4 bases, with 12 bases remaining between them. The CDR3 runs 13 residues. The CDR3 bases are TGCGCCAGCCTTTCCGGCTGGTACAATGAGCAGTTCTTC. This sequence encodes CASLSGWYNEQFF. Looking up the rest from reference TRBV5-1 and TRBJ2-1 gives the full variable domain: KAGVTQTPRYLIKTRGQQVTLSCSPISGHRSVSWYQQTPGQGLQFLFEYFSETQRNKGNFPGRFSGRQFSNSRSEMNVSTLELGDSALYLCASLSGWYNEQFFGPGTRLTVL.

The CDR3 DNA reads TGTGCCAGCAGTTTCGATACAGGGGGCTTGAATTCACCCCTCCACTTT. It specifies CASSFDTGGLNSPLHF. The chain links TRBV6-5 to TRBJ1-6, with 9 nucleotides matching TRBD1. Germline V gives CDR1 MNHEY, CDR2 SVGAGI. The CDR3 extends over 16 amino acids. V shed 4 bases, J shed 7 bases, and the junction held 8 bases outside the gene matches.

This clonotype was seen a single time. This sequence joins TRBV3-1 and TRBJ2-5; 7 bases map to TRBD1. The V and J ends lost 2 bases and 4 bases, in that order; junction bases with no gene match: 7. CDR1 and CDR2 (germline): LGHDT, YNNKEL (reference sequence). The CDR3 runs to 15 residues. In DNA form, the CDR3 reads TGTGCCAGCAGCCAATATAAAGGGGGCGGAGAGACCCAGTACTTC. Its translation: CASSQYKGGGETQYF.

This clonotype was detected only a few times. The V gene is TRBV7-2, the J gene TRBJ2-3, with TRBD1 as a possible D gene (5 bases). Per germline, CDR1 SGHTA and CDR2 FQGNSA. V was cut by 4 bases and J by 1 base, with 15 bases left in between. The CDR3 loop spans 16 amino acids. DNA for the CDR3: TGTGCCAGCAGCTCCCGGACAAGGGTTGGCACAGATACGCAGTATTTT. Translated, it gives CASSSRTRVGTDTQYF.

This clonotype was seen repeatedly, ten times or more. V usage is TRBV15 and J usage is TRBJ1-3; tentative D call: TRBD1 (5 bases). Trimming stripped 7 bases from V and 0 bases from J, with 13 bases between. This CDR3 spans 15 amino acids. CDR1 is LNHNV, CDR2 YYDKDF, per germline (reference sequence). The CDR3 is CATNGHPGSGNTIYF. The DNA of the CDR3 is TGTGCCACCAACGGACATCCCGGCTCTGGAAACACCATATATTTT.

This clonotype has only a few counts. The chain has TRBV25-1 and TRBJ2-2; 10 positions agree with TRBD1. The J segment lost 4 bases and the V segment lost 5 bases, leaving 4 bases of the junction unmatched. This CDR3 region has 15 residues. Germline V CDR1 and CDR2: MGHDK, SYGVNS. CDR3 DNA sequence: TGTGCCAGCAGTCGACAGGGGGCAGGCACCGGGGAGCTGTTTTTT. This gives the protein CASSRQGAGTGELFF.